Presented here are 20 T cell receptor beta chains from one specimen sequenced in a study of beta chain features in type 1 diabetes. Study-level points and caveats: Shorter TCRB CDR3s, moderately but significantly so, were found in Type 1 diabetes patients in all four CD4+ subsets.

The authors reverse transcribed all of the isolated RNA, so sequencing captured expressed TCRB transcripts. Sequenced by immunoSEQ multiplex PCR; TCRdb stores in-frame clones only, minus some. There are around 180,000 clones in the sample; approximately 8% occur only once, and 0.5% lies in the top ten. What these receptors recognize is not known. Sample: central memory CD4+ T cells from blood. These receptors were collected from a man between 18 and 35 years old with type 1 diabetes.

A few counts support this clone. CDR3 loop: CAWSDWERVYDEQFF. The CDR3 DNA reads TGTGCCTGGAGTGATTGGGAGCGGGTATACGATGAGCAGTTCTTC. The V and J genes are TRBV30 and TRBJ2-1; weak D call: TRBD2 (6 bases). The CDR3 length is 15 residues. Trimming removed 1 base from V and 8 bases from J, with 18 bases in between. Germline loops: CDR1 GTSNPN, CDR2 SVGIG (reference sequence).

This clone was seen a few times. The chain recombines TRBV15 with TRBJ2-7; TRBD2 might be the D (6 bases). This CDR3 has 16 amino acids. Germline V gives CDR1 LNHNV, CDR2 YYDKDF (reference sequence). The ends were cut back, 3 bases at V and 6 bases at J, with 21 bases in the middle. This CDR3 reads CATSRESGLQRIEQYF. CDR3 in DNA: TGTGCCACCAGCAGGGAATCGGGACTCCAAAGGATCGAGCAGTACTTC.

V and J are TRBV6-6 and TRBJ2-7; 8 nucleotides line up with TRBD1. CDR3 length equals 13 residues. Germline V gives CDR1 MNHNY, CDR2 SVGAGI (reference sequence). V trimming: 6 bases; J trimming: 4 bases; junction bases outside the gene matches: 5. CDR3 sequence (DNA): TGTGCCAGCAGGTTGACAGGGGCGTACGAGCAGTACTTC. Encoded protein: CASRLTGAYEQYF.

V gene TRBV11-2 combines with J gene TRBJ1-2; 11 positions agree with TRBD1. Trimming at V came to 5 bases and at J to 7 bases, leaving 3 bases not matched to a gene. Germline V gives CDR1 SGHAT, CDR2 FQNNGV. The CDR3 length is 13 residues. CDR3 bases: TGTGCCAGCAGCCGAGGGACAGGGGGTGGCTACACCTTC. Amino acids: CASSRGTGGGYTF. Full variable domain (remainder filled in from reference TRBV11-2 and TRBJ1-2): EAGVAQSPRYKIIEKRQSVAFWCNPISGHATLYWYQQILGQGPKLLIQFQNNGVVDDSQLPKDRFSAERLKGVDSTLKIQPAKLEDSAVYLCASSRGTGGGYTFGSGTRLTVV.

This clone was detected a few times. The gene calls are TRBV13 and TRBJ2-3, with TRBD1 matching 8 bases. CDR3 length equals 17 residues. The germline V gene has CDR1 PRHDT and CDR2 FYEKMQ (reference sequence). V shed 5 bases and J 0 bases; nucleotides not matched to a gene: 10. The CDR3 bases are TGTGCCAGCAGCCTATCGACAGGGGCGGGTAGCACAGATACGCAGTATTTT. Its protein is CASSLSTGAGSTDTQYF.

This chain joins TRBV28 and TRBJ2-5; D is ambiguous. The germline V gene encodes CDR1 MDHEN and CDR2 SYDVKM. CDR3 length equals 14 residues. V lost 6 bases to trimming and J lost 5 bases, with 16 bases between them. This chain's CDR3 is CASRSPSEEETQYF. The CDR3, as DNA: TGTGCCAGCAGGTCTCCCTCCGAGGAGGAGACCCAGTACTTC. The full variable domain, rest sourced from reference TRBV28 and TRBJ2-5, is DVKVTQSSRYLVKRTGEKVFLECVQDMDHENMFWYRQDPGLGLRLIYFSYDVKMKEKGDIPEGYSVSREKKERFSLILESASTNQTSMYLCASRSPSEEETQYFGPGTRLLVL.

This clone was detected many times. The chain employs TRBV7-9 and TRBJ1-1, with a tentative D call TRBD1 (6 bases). There are 13 residues in the CDR3. Deletions cut 5 bases from V and 4 bases from J, with 11 bases between. The germline V gene has CDR1 SEHNR and CDR2 FQNEAQ (reference sequence). The CDR3 loop reads CASSREQGTEAFF. The CDR3 coding sequence is TGTGCCAGCAGCCGTGAACAGGGCACTGAAGCTTTCTTT.

The CDR3 DNA is TGTGCCTGGACCTCAGGGGGCGGTTCCTACGAGCAGTACTTC. Its protein product is CAWTSGGGSYEQYF. The chain carries TRBV30 and TRBJ2-7; 8 bases fit TRBD1. Germline CDR1 is GTSNPN and CDR2 is SVGIG (reference sequence). V shed 4 bases, J shed 1 base, and the junction held 6 bases outside the gene matches. The CDR3 contains 14 residues.

The rearrangement uses TRBV4-3 and TRBJ2-1, with D possibly being TRBD1 (6 bases). Germline loops: CDR1 LGHNA, CDR2 YSLEER. Trimming cost V 3 bases and J 4 bases, with 10 bases left between them. The CDR3 covers 14 residues. CDR3 amino acids: CASSHDRRYNEQFF. The CDR3 DNA is TGCGCCAGCAGCCACGACAGGCGGTACAATGAGCAGTTCTTC.

This clone was picked up a small number of times. This chain joins TRBV7-2 and TRBJ2-7; unclear D gene. The V end lost 5 bases, the J end lost 3 bases, and 11 bases lay between the germline ends. The CDR3 is 13 amino acids. From germline, CDR1 is SGHTA and CDR2 FQGNSA. CDR3: CASSPRDGYEQYF. The CDR3 DNA is TGTGCCAGCAGCCCCCGCGATGGCTACGAGCAGTACTTC. Filled out from reference TRBV7-2 and TRBJ2-7, the complete variable domain reads GAGVSQSPSNKVTEKGKDVELRCDPISGHTALYWYRQSLGQGLEFLIYFQGNSAPDKSGLPSDRFSAERTGGSVSTLTIQRTQQEDSAVYLCASSPRDGYEQYFGPGTRLTVT.

This clone was recorded a few times. The chain joins TRBV7-2 to TRBJ1-2, with D maybe TRBD1 (6 bases). Trimming removed 6 bases at V and 4 bases at J, with 12 bases between. This CDR3 is 13 amino acids long. Per germline, CDR1 SGHTA and CDR2 FQGNSA. The CDR3: CASSLDRTYGYTF. The CDR3 DNA is TGTGCCAGCAGTCTAGACAGGACCTATGGCTACACCTTC.

V is TRBV2 and J is TRBJ2-7; D possibly corresponds to TRBD2 (5 bases). Trimming left V 2 bases short and J 3 bases short, with 5 bases between. Germline CDR1 reads SNHLY; CDR2 reads FYNNEI. This CDR3 is 12 amino acids long. In DNA form, the CDR3 reads TGTGCCAGCAGTGAACGGGGCTACGAGCAGTACTTC. Its translation is CASSERGYEQYF.

The rearrangement joins TRBV27 to TRBJ2-2, with 9 bases that match TRBD1. The junction had 5 bases not matched to a gene; V was cut back by 5 bases and J by 4 bases. The CDR3 spans 15 residues. Germline lookup yields CDR1 MNHEY and CDR2 SMNVEV (reference sequence). The CDR3 protein is CASSPGQGGTGELFF. The CDR3 DNA follows: TGTGCCAGCAGTCCGGGACAGGGTGGCACCGGGGAGCTGTTTTTT.

This clone was seen only a few times. The chain employs TRBV7-2 and TRBJ1-5; D is unclear. CDR3 length: 13 amino acids. Germline loops: CDR1 SGHTA, CDR2 FQGNSA. V lost 4 bases, J lost 5 bases, and 9 bases lay in between. The CDR3 sequence is CASSYRHDQPQHF. The CDR3 nucleotides are TGTGCCAGCAGCTACCGACATGATCAGCCCCAGCATTTT.

This clone was detected ten times or more. The gene calls are TRBV7-2 and TRBJ1-1, with 7 bases identical to TRBD1. The CDR3 runs 13 residues. Germline CDR1 is SGHTA and CDR2 is FQGNSA. With V trimmed by 8 bases and J by 0 bases, 3 bases remained unmatched. This CDR3 reads CASGQGVNTEAFF. CDR3 DNA sequence: TGTGCCAGCGGGCAGGGGGTGAACACTGAAGCTTTCTTT.

The chain uses TRBV7-2 and TRBJ2-3; D is perhaps TRBD2 (7 bases). The germline V gene encodes CDR1 SGHTA and CDR2 FQGNSA. The CDR3 totals 14 residues. Between the trimmed V and J ends, which lost 5 bases and 6 bases, there was a span of 15 bases. As DNA, the CDR3 is TGTGCCAGCAGCAAACCGGGGGGCCGGGATACGCAGTATTTT. Translated, it gives CASSKPGGRDTQYF.

CDR3 nucleotide sequence: TGTGCCAGCACTGCGGGACCAAACTATGGCTACACCTTC. Its translation: CASTAGPNYGYTF. This sequence joins TRBV6-5 and TRBJ1-2; a weak D match, TRBD1 (5 bases). Looked up from germline, CDR1 is MNHEY and CDR2 is SVGAGI. V lost 7 bases, J lost 2 bases, and 11 bases lay in between. The CDR3 loop spans 13 amino acids.

This clone was counted ten times or more. The rearrangement joins TRBV4-3 to TRBJ2-5, with unresolved D. The CDR3 has 15 residues. V gave up 2 bases and J gave up 1 base, with 11 bases separating them. Germline loops: CDR1 LGHNA, CDR2 YSLEER. The CDR3 coding sequence is TGCGCCAGCAGCCAATTAGGCGGCAGCCAAGAGACCCAGTACTTC. Its protein product is CASSQLGGSQETQYF.

This clone was picked up many times. This rearrangement joins TRBV5-1 to TRBJ2-7; 7 bases are a match to TRBD1. CDR1 is SGHRS and CDR2 is YFSETQ in the germline V gene. This CDR3 comprises 13 residues. J was trimmed by 7 bases and V by 4 bases; bases with no gene match: 8. The CDR3 protein is CASSRQGVEEQYF. CDR3 coding DNA: TGCGCCAGCAGCCGACAGGGAGTAGAGGAGCAGTACTTC. The variable domain in full, completed from reference TRBV5-1 and TRBJ2-7, reads KAGVTQTPRYLIKTRGQQVTLSCSPISGHRSVSWYQQTPGQGLQFLFEYFSETQRNKGNFPGRFSGRQFSNSRSEMNVSTLELGDSALYLCASSRQGVEEQYFGPGTRLTVT.

The J gene is TRBJ2-5, the V gene TRBV29-1; 10 bases are a match to TRBD1. The CDR3 has 13 residues. V lost 7 bases, J lost 8 bases, and 10 bases stayed unmatched. Per the germline V gene, CDR1 is SQVTM and CDR2 is ANQGSEA. The CDR3 here is CSAHPGQGRTQYF. The CDR3 DNA follows: TGCAGCGCTCACCCGGGACAGGGGAGAACCCAGTACTTC.